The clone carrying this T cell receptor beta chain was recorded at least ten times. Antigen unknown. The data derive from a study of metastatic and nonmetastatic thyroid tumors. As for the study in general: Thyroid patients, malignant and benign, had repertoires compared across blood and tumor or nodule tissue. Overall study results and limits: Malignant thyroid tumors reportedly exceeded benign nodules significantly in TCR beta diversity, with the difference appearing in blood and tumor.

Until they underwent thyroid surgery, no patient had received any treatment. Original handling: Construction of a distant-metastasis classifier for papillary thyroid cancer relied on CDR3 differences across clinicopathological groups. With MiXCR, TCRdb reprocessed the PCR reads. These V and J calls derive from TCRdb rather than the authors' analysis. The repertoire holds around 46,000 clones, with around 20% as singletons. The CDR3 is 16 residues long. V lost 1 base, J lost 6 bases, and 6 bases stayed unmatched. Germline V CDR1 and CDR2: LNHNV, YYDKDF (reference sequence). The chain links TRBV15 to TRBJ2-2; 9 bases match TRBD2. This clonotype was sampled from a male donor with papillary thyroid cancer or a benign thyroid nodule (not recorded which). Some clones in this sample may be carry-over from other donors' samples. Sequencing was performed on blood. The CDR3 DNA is TGTGCCACCAGCAGAGTAGCTAGCGGGGAACCCGGGGAGCTGTTTTTT. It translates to CATSRVASGEPGELFF.